The next 2 T cell receptor beta chains were all read from a single sample in a study of blood T cell repertoires in COVID-19. Data came from immunoSEQ multiplex PCR; TCRdb stores just in-frame clones and leaves some out. The profile covers 200,000 to 250,000 clones, with approximately 80% appearing a single time and 15% to 20% taken by the ten largest. The sequenced sample consisted of peripheral blood. The source of these receptors is a man between 25 and 39 years old with active or convalescent COVID-19.

The chain recombines TRBV11-2 with TRBJ2-7; D might be TRBD2 (7 bases). This CDR3 has 17 amino acids. V shed 5 bases and J shed 0 bases, with 20 bases lying between them. Germline CDR1 SGHAT, CDR2 FQNNGV. The CDR3 region is CASSHDSQRGHSYEQYF. CDR3 nucleotide sequence: TGTGCCAGCAGCCATGACTCCCAGCGGGGACACTCCTACGAGCAGTACTTC.

CDR3 DNA: TGCGCCAGCAGCTTAGCGGGGGGCACAGATACGCAGTATTTT. Its protein product is CASSLAGGTDTQYF. The chain links TRBV5-1 to TRBJ2-3; 8 bases are a match to TRBD2. Trimming cost V 2 bases and J 1 base; bases outside gene matches: 0. The CDR3 runs to 14 residues. The germline gives CDR1 SGHRS, CDR2 YFSETQ.